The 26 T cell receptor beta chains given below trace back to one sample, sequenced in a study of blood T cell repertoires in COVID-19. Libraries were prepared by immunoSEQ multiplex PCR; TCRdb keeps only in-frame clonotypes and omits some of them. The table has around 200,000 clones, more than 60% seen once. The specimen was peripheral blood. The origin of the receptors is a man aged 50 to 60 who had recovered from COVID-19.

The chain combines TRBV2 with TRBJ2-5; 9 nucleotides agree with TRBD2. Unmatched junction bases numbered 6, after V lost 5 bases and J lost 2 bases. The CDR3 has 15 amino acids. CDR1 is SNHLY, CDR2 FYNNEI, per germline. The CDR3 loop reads CASSRTSARQETQYF. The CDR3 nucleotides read TGTGCCAGCAGTAGGACTAGCGCAAGACAAGAGACCCAGTACTTC.

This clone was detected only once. CDR3 amino acids: CASSFVDYGYTF. In DNA form, the CDR3 reads TGTGCCAGCAGTTTCGTCGACTATGGCTACACCTTC. This rearrangement joins TRBV12-3 or TRBV12-4 to TRBJ1-2; D is undetermined. V shed 3 bases and J shed 3 bases, with 5 bases lying between them. The CDR3 loop spans 12 amino acids.

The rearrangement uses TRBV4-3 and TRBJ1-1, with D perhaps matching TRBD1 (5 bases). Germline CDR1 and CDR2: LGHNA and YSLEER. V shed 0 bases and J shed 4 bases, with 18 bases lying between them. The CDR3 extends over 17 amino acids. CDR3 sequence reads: CASSQDIAFSGGTEAFF. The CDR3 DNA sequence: TGCGCCAGCAGCCAAGATATTGCCTTTTCGGGGGGCACTGAAGCTTTCTTT.

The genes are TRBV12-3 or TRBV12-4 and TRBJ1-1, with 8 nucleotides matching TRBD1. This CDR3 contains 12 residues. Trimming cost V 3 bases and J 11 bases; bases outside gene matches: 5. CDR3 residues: CASSFTRGQAFF. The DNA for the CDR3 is TGTGCCAGCAGTTTTACCAGGGGGCAGGCTTTCTTT.

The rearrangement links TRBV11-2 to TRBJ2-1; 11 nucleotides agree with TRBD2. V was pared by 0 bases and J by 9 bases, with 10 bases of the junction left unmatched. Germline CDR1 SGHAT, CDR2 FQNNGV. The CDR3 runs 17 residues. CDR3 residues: CASSLDRLAGYSSEQFF. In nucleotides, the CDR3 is TGTGCCAGCAGCTTAGATAGACTAGCGGGGTACTCTAGTGAGCAGTTCTTC.

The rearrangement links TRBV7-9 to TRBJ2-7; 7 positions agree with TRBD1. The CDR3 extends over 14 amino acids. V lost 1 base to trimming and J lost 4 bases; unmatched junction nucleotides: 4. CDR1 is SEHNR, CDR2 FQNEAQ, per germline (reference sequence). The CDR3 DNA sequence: TGTGCCAGCAGCTTAGGAGGGGGCTGGTACGAGCAGTACTTC. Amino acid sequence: CASSLGGGWYEQYF. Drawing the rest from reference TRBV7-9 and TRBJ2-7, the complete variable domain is DTGVSQNPRHKITKRGQNVTFRCDPISEHNRLYWYRQTLGQGPEFLTYFQNEAQLEKSRLLSDRFSAERPKGSFSTLEIQRTEQGDSAMYLCASSLGGGWYEQYFGPGTRLTVT.

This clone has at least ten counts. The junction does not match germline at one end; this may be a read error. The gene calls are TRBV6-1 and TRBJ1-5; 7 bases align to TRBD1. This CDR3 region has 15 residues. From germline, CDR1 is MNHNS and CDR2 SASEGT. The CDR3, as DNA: TGTGCCAGCACTGAACAGGGGACGGTAAGTCAGCCCCAGCATTTT. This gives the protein CASTEQGTVSQPQHF.

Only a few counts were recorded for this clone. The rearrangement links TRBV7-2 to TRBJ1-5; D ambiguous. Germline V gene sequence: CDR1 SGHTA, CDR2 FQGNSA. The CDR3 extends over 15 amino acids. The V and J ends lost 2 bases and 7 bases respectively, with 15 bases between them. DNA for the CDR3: TGTGCCAGCAGCTTATCCCTGGATTCGGGGCAGCCCCAGCATTTT. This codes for CASSLSLDSGQPQHF. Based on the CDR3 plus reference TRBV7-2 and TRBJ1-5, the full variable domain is GAGVSQSPSNKVTEKGKDVELRCDPISGHTALYWYRQSLGQGLEFLIYFQGNSAPDKSGLPSDRFSAERTGGSVSTLTIQRTQQEDSAVYLCASSLSLDSGQPQHFGDGTRLSIL.

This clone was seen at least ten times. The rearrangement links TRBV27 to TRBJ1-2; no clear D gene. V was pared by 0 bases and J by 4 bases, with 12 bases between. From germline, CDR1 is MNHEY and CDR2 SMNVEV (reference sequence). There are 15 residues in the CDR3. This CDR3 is CASSLSSGRGYGYTF. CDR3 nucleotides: TGTGCCAGCAGTTTATCGTCGGGTCGGGGCTATGGCTACACCTTC.

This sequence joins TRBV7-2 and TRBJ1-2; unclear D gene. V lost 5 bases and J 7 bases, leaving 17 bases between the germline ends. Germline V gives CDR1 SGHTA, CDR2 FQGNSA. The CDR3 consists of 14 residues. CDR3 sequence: CASSPGLGSFGYTF. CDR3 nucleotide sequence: TGTGCCAGCAGCCCGGGCCTAGGGAGCTTTGGCTACACCTTC.

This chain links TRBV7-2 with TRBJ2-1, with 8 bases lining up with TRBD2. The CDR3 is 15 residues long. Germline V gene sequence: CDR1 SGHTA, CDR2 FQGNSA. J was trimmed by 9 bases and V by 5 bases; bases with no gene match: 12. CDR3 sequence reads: CASSRTSGGGGEQFF. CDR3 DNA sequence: TGTGCCAGCAGCCGCACGAGCGGGGGAGGGGGTGAGCAGTTCTTC.

The CDR3 sequence is CASSFSGAEAFF. The CDR3 coding sequence is TGTGCCAGCAGCTTTTCAGGGGCTGAAGCTTTCTTT. This rearrangement joins TRBV11-2 to TRBJ1-1; possibly TRBD1 for D (6 bases). The CDR3 length is 12 residues. Trimming cost V 3 bases and J 6 bases, with 8 bases left between them. Germline values: CDR1 SGHAT, CDR2 FQNNGV.

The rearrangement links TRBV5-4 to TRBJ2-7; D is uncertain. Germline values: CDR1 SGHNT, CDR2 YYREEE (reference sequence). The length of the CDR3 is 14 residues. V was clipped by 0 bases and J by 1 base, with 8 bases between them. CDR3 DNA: TGTGCCAGCAGCTTGGGGCAGAATTCCTACGAGCAGTACTTC. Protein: CASSLGQNSYEQYF.

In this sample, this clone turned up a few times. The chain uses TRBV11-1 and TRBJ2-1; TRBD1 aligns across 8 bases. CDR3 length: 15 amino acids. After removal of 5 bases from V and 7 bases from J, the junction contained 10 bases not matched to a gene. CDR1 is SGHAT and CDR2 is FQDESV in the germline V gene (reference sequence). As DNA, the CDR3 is TGTGCCAGCAGCCGCGGGACAGGCAATTGGAATGAGCAGTTCTTC. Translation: CASSRGTGNWNEQFF.

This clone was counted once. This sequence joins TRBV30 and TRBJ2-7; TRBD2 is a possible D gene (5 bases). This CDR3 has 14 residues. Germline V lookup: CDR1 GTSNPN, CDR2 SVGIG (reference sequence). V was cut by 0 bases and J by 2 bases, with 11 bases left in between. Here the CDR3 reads CAWSVWERTYEQYF. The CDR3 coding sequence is TGTGCCTGGAGTGTTTGGGAGCGGACCTACGAGCAGTACTTC.

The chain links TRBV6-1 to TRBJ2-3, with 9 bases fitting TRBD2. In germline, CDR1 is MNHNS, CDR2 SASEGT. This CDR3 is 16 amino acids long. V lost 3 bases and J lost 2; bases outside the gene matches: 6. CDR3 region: CASSELAGDATDTQYF. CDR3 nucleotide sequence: TGTGCCAGCAGTGAGTTAGCGGGGGATGCCACAGATACGCAGTATTTT.

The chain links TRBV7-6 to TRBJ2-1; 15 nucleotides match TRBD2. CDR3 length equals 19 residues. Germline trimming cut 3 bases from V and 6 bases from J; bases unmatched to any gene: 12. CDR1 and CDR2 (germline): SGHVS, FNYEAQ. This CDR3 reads CASSLPPPGLAGGLNEQFF. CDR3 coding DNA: TGTGCCAGCAGCTTGCCCCCTCCGGGACTAGCGGGAGGACTCAATGAGCAGTTCTTC.

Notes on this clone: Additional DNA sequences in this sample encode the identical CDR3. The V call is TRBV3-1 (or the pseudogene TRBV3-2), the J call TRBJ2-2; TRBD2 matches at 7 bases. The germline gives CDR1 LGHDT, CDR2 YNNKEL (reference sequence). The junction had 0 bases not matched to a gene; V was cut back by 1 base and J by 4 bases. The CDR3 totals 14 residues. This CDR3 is CASSQGGGTGELFF. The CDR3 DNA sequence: TGTGCCAGCAGCCAAGGGGGGGGCACCGGGGAGCTGTTTTTT.

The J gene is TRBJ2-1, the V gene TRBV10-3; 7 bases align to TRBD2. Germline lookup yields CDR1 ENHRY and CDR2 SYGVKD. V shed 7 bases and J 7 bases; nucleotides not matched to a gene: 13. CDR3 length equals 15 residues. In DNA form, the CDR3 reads TGTGCCATCAAAGGTGCGGGAGCTGTGGGGAATGAGCAGTTCTTC. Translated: CAIKGAGAVGNEQFF.

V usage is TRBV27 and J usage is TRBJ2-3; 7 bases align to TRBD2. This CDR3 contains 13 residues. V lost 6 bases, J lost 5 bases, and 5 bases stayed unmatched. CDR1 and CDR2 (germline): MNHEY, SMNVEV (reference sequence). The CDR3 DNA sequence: TGTGCCAGCAGAAGGACTAGTCAAGATACGCAGTATTTT. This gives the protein CASRRTSQDTQYF.

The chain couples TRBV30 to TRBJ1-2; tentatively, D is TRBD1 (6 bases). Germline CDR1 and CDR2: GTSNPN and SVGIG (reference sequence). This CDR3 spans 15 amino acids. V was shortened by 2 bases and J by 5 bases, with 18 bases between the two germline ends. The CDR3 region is CAWSIPGEGIYGYTF. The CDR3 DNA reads TGTGCCTGGAGTATCCCAGGGGAAGGGATTTATGGCTACACCTTC.

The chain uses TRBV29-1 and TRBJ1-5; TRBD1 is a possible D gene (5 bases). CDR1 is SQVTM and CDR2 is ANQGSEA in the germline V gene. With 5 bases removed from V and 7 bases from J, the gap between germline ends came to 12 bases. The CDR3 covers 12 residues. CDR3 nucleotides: TGCAGCGTTTCTGACAGTGGGCAGCCCCAGCATTTT. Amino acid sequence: CSVSDSGQPQHF.

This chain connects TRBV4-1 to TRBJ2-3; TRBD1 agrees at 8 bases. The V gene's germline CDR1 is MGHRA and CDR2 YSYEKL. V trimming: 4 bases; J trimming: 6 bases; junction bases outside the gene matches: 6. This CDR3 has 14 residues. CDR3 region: CASSRWQGADTQYF. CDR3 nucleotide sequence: TGCGCCAGCAGCCGATGGCAGGGGGCGGATACGCAGTATTTT.

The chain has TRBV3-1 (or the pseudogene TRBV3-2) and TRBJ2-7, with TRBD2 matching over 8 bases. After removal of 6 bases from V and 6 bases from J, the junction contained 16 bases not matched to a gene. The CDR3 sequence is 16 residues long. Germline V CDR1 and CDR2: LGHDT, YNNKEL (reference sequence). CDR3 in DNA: TGTGCCAGCAGTCTTGGGTCGTTAGCGGGAAAATCCGAGCAGTACTTC. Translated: CASSLGSLAGKSEQYF.

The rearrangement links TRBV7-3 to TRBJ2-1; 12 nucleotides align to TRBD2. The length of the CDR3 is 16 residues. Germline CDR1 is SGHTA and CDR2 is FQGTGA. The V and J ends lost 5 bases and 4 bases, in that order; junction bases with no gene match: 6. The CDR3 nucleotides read TGTGCCAGCAGCCCTCGGACTAGCGGGAATTACAATGAGCAGTTCTTC. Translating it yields CASSPRTSGNYNEQFF.

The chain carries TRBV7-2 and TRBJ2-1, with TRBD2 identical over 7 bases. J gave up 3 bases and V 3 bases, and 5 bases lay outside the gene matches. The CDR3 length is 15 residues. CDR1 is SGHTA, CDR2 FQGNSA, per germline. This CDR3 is CASSFASGGYNEQFF. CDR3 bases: TGTGCCAGCAGCTTCGCTAGCGGAGGCTACAATGAGCAGTTCTTC. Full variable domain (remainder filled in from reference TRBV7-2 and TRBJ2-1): GAGVSQSPSNKVTEKGKDVELRCDPISGHTALYWYRQSLGQGLEFLIYFQGNSAPDKSGLPSDRFSAERTGGSVSTLTIQRTQQEDSAVYLCASSFASGGYNEQFFGPGTRLTVL.